A selection of T cell receptor beta chains follows, all from one sample in a study of PD-1 blockade in classical Hodgkin lymphoma. TCRdb's table, derived via immunoSEQ multiplex PCR, lists solely in-frame clones and lacks some. Of about 24,000 clones in the sample, around four fifths were seen once. The starting material was peripheral blood mononuclear cells (PBMCs), obtained before the fourth cycle of nivolumab. The receptors were sampled from a human donor with classical Hodgkin lymphoma. Each CDR3 is given with its conserved first and last residue. The D gene is left open where the match is weak. A clone size is listed for some rows: how often the clone was seen (once, few, many), or a class if it is expanded.

D: .; J: TRBJ2-5; size: .; V: TRBV18; DNA: TGTGCCAGCTCAGGAATACAGGGTCGGGAGCAGTACTTC; CDR3: CASSGIQGREQYF
D: TRBD1; J: TRBJ2-5; size: .; V: TRBV25-1; DNA: TGTGCCAGCAGCGGACAGGGCCTAGAGACCCAGTACTTC; CDR3: CASSGQGLETQYF
D: .; J: TRBJ1-1; size: .; V: TRBV7-2; DNA: TGTGCCAGCAGCTTAAATGGACGGCGGGGGTTGAACACTGAAGCTTTCTTT; CDR3: CASSLNGRRGLNTEAFF
D: .; J: TRBJ1-1; size: .; V: TRBV5-1; DNA: TGCGCCAGCAGCTGGAGTGAGGGGAACACTGAAGCTTTCTTT; CDR3: CASSWSEGNTEAFF
D: .; J: TRBJ1-3; size: once; V: TRBV18; DNA: TGTGCCAGCTCACCACAAAAGGTCCAAGGAAACACCATATATTTT; CDR3: CASSPQKVQGNTIYF
D: TRBD1; J: TRBJ2-7; size: .; V: TRBV5-4; DNA: TGTGCCAGCAGCATCCGGGACAGGGAGAAACCCGAGCAGTACTTC; CDR3: CASSIRDREKPEQYF
D: .; J: TRBJ1-5; size: few; V: TRBV27; DNA: TGTGCCAGCAGCCTTTATTCTACAGGGTACGGACAGCCCCAGCATTTT; CDR3: CASSLYSTGYGQPQHF
D: TRBD1; J: TRBJ1-1; size: few; V: TRBV5-6; DNA: TGTGCCAGCAGCCGTATACAGGGGACTGAAGCTTTCTTT; CDR3: CASSRIQGTEAFF
D: TRBD1; J: TRBJ2-3; size: .; V: TRBV7-9; DNA: TGTGCCAGCAGCTTCCCGGGACAGGCGCTCACAGATACGCAGTATTTT; CDR3: CASSFPGQALTDTQYF
D: .; J: TRBJ1-2; size: .; V: TRBV11-3; DNA: TGTGCCAGCAGCTTAGGAACGGGGTCGAACTATGGCTACACCTTC; CDR3: CASSLGTGSNYGYTF
D: TRBD2; J: TRBJ2-5; size: .; V: TRBV30; DNA: TGTGCCTGGGATCTAGAGACTAGCGGGGGGGCCGACGAGACCCAGTACTTC; CDR3: CAWDLETSGGADETQYF
D: .; J: TRBJ2-7; size: .; V: TRBV20-1; DNA: TGCAGTGCGAAAACAAGCTACGAGCAGTACTTC; CDR3: CSAKTSYEQYF
D: .; J: TRBJ2-2; size: .; V: TRBV21-1; DNA: TGTGCCAGCAGCAAAGTTTGGGGGGACATCGGGGAGCTGTTTTTT; CDR3: CASSKVWGDIGELFF
D: .; J: TRBJ2-5; size: .; V: TRBV11-2; DNA: TGTGCCAGCAGATCTTGGGGTGCCCAAGAGACCCAGTACTTC; CDR3: CASRSWGAQETQYF
D: .; J: TRBJ1-1; size: .; V: TRBV5-1; DNA: TGCGCCAGCAGACCGGACCTTCGGATGAACACTGAAGCTTTCTTT; CDR3: CASRPDLRMNTEAFF
D: TRBD1; J: TRBJ1-5; size: .; V: TRBV18; DNA: TGTGCCAGCTCGGACAGGGGAGGCAATCAGCCCCAGCATTTT; CDR3: CASSDRGGNQPQHF
D: .; J: TRBJ2-5; size: .; V: TRBV6-5; DNA: TGTGCCAGCAGTTATGGTGGGCTAGTAGGAGAGACCCAGTACTTC; CDR3: CASSYGGLVGETQYF
D: TRBD1; J: TRBJ1-2; size: .; V: TRBV2; DNA: TGTGCCAGCAGTGAAGAGGACAGGGAAAGGCCCCTATTTTATGGCTACACCTTC; CDR3: CASSEEDRERPLFYGYTF
D: TRBD2; J: TRBJ2-7; size: .; V: TRBV6-5; DNA: TGTGCCAGCAGTTACTCGGCTAGCGGGGGTTACGAGCAGTACTTC; CDR3: CASSYSASGGYEQYF
D: .; J: TRBJ2-3; size: .; V: TRBV15; DNA: TGTGCCACCAGCAGAGCACCGGGGGCCCCTCCGGATACGCAGTATTTT; CDR3: CATSRAPGAPPDTQYF
D: TRBD1; J: TRBJ1-1; size: .; V: TRBV27; DNA: TGTGCCAGCAGTTTAGAGGGGGCGTGGAGAACTGAAGCTTTCTTT; CDR3: CASSLEGAWRTEAFF
D: .; J: TRBJ2-1; size: .; V: TRBV20-1; DNA: TGCAGTGCTGAGTCCTACAATGAGCAGTTCTTC; CDR3: CSAESYNEQFF
D: .; J: TRBJ2-4; size: .; V: TRBV27; DNA: TGTGCCAGCAGTTTGGGAATACACTCACTAGCCAAAAACATTCAGTACTTC; CDR3: CASSLGIHSLAKNIQYF
D: .; J: TRBJ1-1; size: .; V: TRBV7-1; DNA: TGTGCCAGCAGCGCCCGGACTGAAGCTTTCTTT; CDR3: CASSARTEAFF
D: .; J: TRBJ1-5; size: .; V: TRBV7-8; DNA: TGTGCCAGCAGCTCTCAAGTGGCGGGCCTTTATAGCAATCAGCCCCAGCATTTT; CDR3: CASSSQVAGLYSNQPQHF
D: .; J: TRBJ2-7; size: few; V: TRBV10-3; DNA: TGTGCCATCAGTGAGTCCCTCGTGGCCTACGAGCAGTACTTC; CDR3: CAISESLVAYEQYF
D: .; J: TRBJ2-3; size: few; V: TRBV5-1; DNA: TGCGCCAGCAGCTTGGCTACAGGGATCACAGATACGCAGTATTTT; CDR3: CASSLATGITDTQYF
D: TRBD1; J: TRBJ1-2; size: .; V: TRBV2; DNA: TGTGCCAGCAAGGACAGGGCAGGCACCTTC; CDR3: CASKDRAGTF
D: TRBD2; J: TRBJ2-1; size: .; V: TRBV11-2; DNA: TGTGCCAGCAGCTTAGTGGTAGCGGGAGGAGGGTACAATGAGCAGTTCTTC; CDR3: CASSLVVAGGGYNEQFF
D: .; J: TRBJ2-1; size: once; V: TRBV27; DNA: TGTGCCAGCAGTTTAGAGGGTAATGAGCAGTTCTTC; CDR3: CASSLEGNEQFF
D: TRBD2; J: TRBJ2-1; size: .; V: TRBV11-2; DNA: TGTGCCAGCAGCTTAGTTCCTGGGACTAGCGGGAGCTTTTACAATGAGCAGTTCTTC; CDR3: CASSLVPGTSGSFYNEQFF
D: .; J: TRBJ1-4; size: .; V: TRBV6-5; DNA: TGTGCCACCTATCTAGAAAAACTGTTTTTT; CDR3: CATYLEKLFF
D: .; J: TRBJ2-7; size: .; V: TRBV5-6; DNA: TGTGCCAGCAGCTTGGTAGGCGGACGGCTAACCTACGAGCAGTACTTC; CDR3: CASSLVGGRLTYEQYF
D: .; J: TRBJ2-7; size: .; V: TRBV11-2; DNA: TGTGCCAGCATCCTAAGGGCCCCCGAGCAGTACTTC; CDR3: CASILRAPEQYF
D: .; J: TRBJ2-7; size: .; V: TRBV6-5; DNA: TGTGCCAGCAGGACAGCTTACAGCTCCTACGAGCAGTACTTC; CDR3: CASRTAYSSYEQYF
D: .; J: TRBJ2-2; size: .; V: TRBV20-1; DNA: TGCAGTGCTAAGGCGGGCGGGGAGCTGTTTTTT; CDR3: CSAKAGGELFF
D: .; J: TRBJ2-2; size: once; V: TRBV7-9; DNA: TGTGCCAGCGGACAGGTGGGAGGAGCCGGGGAGCTGTTTTTT; CDR3: CASGQVGGAGELFF
D: TRBD2; J: TRBJ2-3; size: .; V: TRBV5-1; DNA: TGCGCCTCCTCTAGCGGGCTACGCACAGATACGCAGTATTTT; CDR3: CASSSGLRTDTQYF
D: TRBD1; J: TRBJ2-1; size: .; V: TRBV7-9; DNA: TGTGCCAGCAGCTCTGGGGACAGGGGGCTTTGGCGCTCCTACAATGAGCAGTTCTTC; CDR3: CASSSGDRGLWRSYNEQFF
D: TRBD1; J: TRBJ1-5; size: few; V: TRBV2; DNA: TGTGCCAGCAGTGACGAGGGGGCTCAGCCCCAGCATTTT; CDR3: CASSDEGAQPQHF
D: TRBD2; J: TRBJ2-7; size: .; V: TRBV11-2; DNA: TGTGCCAGCAGCACCCGCGGGGGTTCCTACGAGCAGTACTTC; CDR3: CASSTRGGSYEQYF
D: .; J: TRBJ2-1; size: .; V: TRBV19; DNA: TGTGCCAGTAGTGCCTCCAGACAGGCTATCCTTTTCCATGAGCAGTTCTTC; CDR3: CASSASRQAILFHEQFF
D: .; J: TRBJ1-3; size: .; V: TRBV19; DNA: TGTGCCAGTAGTTTGACATCGCCGGGAAACACCATATATTTT; CDR3: CASSLTSPGNTIYF
D: .; J: TRBJ1-1; size: .; V: TRBV7-9; DNA: TGTGCCAGCAGCTTACGGCATCTGGGGGCTGAAGCTTTCTTT; CDR3: CASSLRHLGAEAFF
D: .; J: TRBJ2-5; size: .; V: TRBV6-6; DNA: TGTGCCAGCAGAAGGGCGGAAGAGACCCAGTACTTC; CDR3: CASRRAEETQYF
D: .; J: TRBJ2-7; size: .; V: TRBV7-8; DNA: TGTGCCAGCAGCTCCTCCCTAGGGACCTACGAGCAGTACTTC; CDR3: CASSSSLGTYEQYF
D: .; J: TRBJ2-2; size: .; V: TRBV9; DNA: TGTGCCAGCAGCGAGGGGGAGACGAACACCGGGGAGCTGTTTTTT; CDR3: CASSEGETNTGELFF
D: .; J: TRBJ1-6; size: .; V: TRBV6-6; DNA: TGTGCCAGCAGTTACTCGACCAGGGGTGATTCACCCCTCCACTTT; CDR3: CASSYSTRGDSPLHF
D: .; J: TRBJ2-2; size: .; V: TRBV27; DNA: TGTGCCAGCAGGCGGGACAGACGTACCGGGGAGCTGTTTTTT; CDR3: CASRRDRRTGELFF
D: TRBD1; J: TRBJ2-6; size: few; V: TRBV4-2; DNA: TGTGCCAGCAGCTGGGACAGCTCTGGGGCCAACGTCCTGACTTTC; CDR3: CASSWDSSGANVLTF
D: .; J: TRBJ1-2; size: .; V: TRBV19; DNA: TGTGCCAGTAGTCTTACGACAGGTTATGGCTACACCTTC; CDR3: CASSLTTGYGYTF
D: TRBD1; J: TRBJ2-2; size: .; V: TRBV9; DNA: TGTGCCAGTATCCCCGGGACAGAGAACACCGGGGAGCTGTTTTTT; CDR3: CASIPGTENTGELFF
D: TRBD1; J: TRBJ1-1; size: .; V: TRBV4-1; DNA: TGCGCCAGCAGCCAAGTGACAGGGGGCTTTTGGGCTTTCTTT; CDR3: CASSQVTGGFWAFF
D: .; J: TRBJ2-7; size: large; V: TRBV5-1; DNA: TGCGCCAGCAGCTTGGAAGGGGTTACGACAGAGTACTTC; CDR3: CASSLEGVTTEYF
D: TRBD2; J: TRBJ2-3; size: .; V: TRBV4-3; DNA: TGCGCCAGCAGCCAAGATAGGACGGGAGGTCCTATAGATACGCAGTATTTT; CDR3: CASSQDRTGGPIDTQYF
D: .; J: TRBJ2-7; size: .; V: TRBV27; DNA: TGTGCCAGCGGACACTCGGACCTCTACGAGCAGTACTTC; CDR3: CASGHSDLYEQYF
D: TRBD2; J: TRBJ2-1; size: .; V: TRBV2; DNA: TGTGCCAGCCGGTGGTTAGCGGGAGTATATGAGCAGTTCTTC; CDR3: CASRWLAGVYEQFF
D: .; J: TRBJ2-7; size: .; V: TRBV28; DNA: TGTGCCAGCAGTTTAGAGGACTTCCCCGAGCAGTACTTC; CDR3: CASSLEDFPEQYF
D: TRBD1; J: TRBJ1-2; size: .; V: TRBV5-6; DNA: TGTGCCAGCAGCCGGACAGGCTCTTGGTATGGCTACACCTTC; CDR3: CASSRTGSWYGYTF